The rows below give T cell receptor beta chains drawn from one sample of a study of PD-1 blockade in mismatch repair-deficient tumors. TCRdb's table, derived via immunoSEQ multiplex PCR, lists solely in-frame clones and lacks some. Here the sample spans about 110,000 clones, 65% to 80% being singletons. Specimen: peripheral blood, collected more than 58 weeks after starting pembrolizumab. The receptors derive from an adult with mismatch repair-deficient cancer. Each CDR3 is given with its conserved first and last residue.

>TRBV9|TRBJ2-1
CASSSGVAFNEQFF
>TRBV4-3|TRBJ2-2
CASSQGPGTVTGELFF
>TRBV7-6|TRBJ1-4
CASSLSGSRNEKLFF
>TRBV10-3|TRBJ2-5
CAISDAGQETQYF
>TRBV5-1|TRBJ2-7
CASSPWDSPYEQYF
>TRBV9|TRBJ2-7
CASSQREGDEQYF
>TRBV12-5|TRBJ2-6
CASGLGLSGANVLTF
>TRBV5-4|TRBJ2-1
CASSMLAGVSYNEQFF
>TRBV4-3|TRBJ2-1
CASSQDRLALNNEQFF
>TRBV7-3|TRBJ2-3
CASRSRTGTDTDTQYF
>TRBV11-3|TRBJ2-3
CASSEAGGGDTQYF
>TRBV9|TRBJ2-2
CASSPPSTGGGGELFF
>TRBV27|TRBJ2-4
CASSTPWWRDEAKNIQYF
>TRBV29-1|TRBJ2-5
CSVVPTPGPAETQYF
>TRBV5-1|TRBJ2-7
CASSLEPGQGAYEQYF
>TRBV19|TRBJ2-3
CASRNTPLTTDTQYF
>TRBV9|TRBJ1-4
CASSVGQGANEKLFF
>TRBV7-2|TRBJ2-2
CASSLVRAHGELFF
>TRBV30|TRBJ2-1
CAWSPTSGTYNEQFF
>TRBV2|TRBJ2-7
CARSGAHPYEQYF
>TRBV6-5|TRBJ2-5
CASSFGGLQETQYF
>TRBV5-1|TRBJ2-7
CASSLTSGRDEQYF
>TRBV6-1|TRBJ1-3
CASNGAGNTIYF
>TRBV11-3|TRBJ2-5
CASSPRSGVAGETQYF
>TRBV19|TRBJ1-1
CASTLGQGVMNTEAFF
>TRBV18|TRBJ2-3
CASSPSTGFEYF
>TRBV7-9|TRBJ2-3
CASTETGTVADTQYF
>TRBV7-2|TRBJ1-5
CASSLTGGDNQPQHF
>TRBV2|TRBJ1-2
CASGDSNYGYTF
>TRBV6-5|TRBJ2-7
CASSYSKSYEQYF
>TRBV5-6|TRBJ2-5
CASSLVASGQETQYF
>TRBV7-3|TRBJ2-3
CASSLQRDTDTQYF
>TRBV4-3|TRBJ2-1
CASSLGEAGLSSYNEQFF
>TRBV7-2|TRBJ2-3
CASTSGVFRDTQYF
>TRBV19|TRBJ2-5
CASSIGRTQETQYF
>TRBV19|TRBJ1-1
CASRPRQGWSEAFF
>TRBV27|TRBJ1-1
CASSFDGNTEAFF